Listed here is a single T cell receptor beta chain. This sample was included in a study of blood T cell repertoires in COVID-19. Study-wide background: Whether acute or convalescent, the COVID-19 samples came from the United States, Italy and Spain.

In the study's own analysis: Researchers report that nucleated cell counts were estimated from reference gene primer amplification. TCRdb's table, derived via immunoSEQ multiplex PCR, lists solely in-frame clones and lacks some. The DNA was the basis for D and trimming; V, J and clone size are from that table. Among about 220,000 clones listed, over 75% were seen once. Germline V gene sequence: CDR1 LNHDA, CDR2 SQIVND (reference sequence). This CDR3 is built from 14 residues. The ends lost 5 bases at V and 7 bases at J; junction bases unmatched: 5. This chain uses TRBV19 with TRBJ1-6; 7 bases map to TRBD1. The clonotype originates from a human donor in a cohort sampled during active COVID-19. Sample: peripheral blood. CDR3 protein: CASSVTGANSPLHF. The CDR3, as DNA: TGTGCCAGTAGTGTCACAGGGGCAAATTCACCCCTCCACTTT.